Ten or more counts support the clone carrying this T cell receptor (beta chain). Its antigen remains unknown. This sample is part of a study of blood T cells in healthy people across ages. Study-wide results and caveats: Any conclusive comparison of naive versus antigen-experienced cells was prevented by using unsorted PBMCs. The fall in TCR beta diversity per million T cells was roughly linear with age. More naive CD4+ cells and higher diversity were found in long-lived than in aged donors.

The J segment lost 3 bases and the V segment lost 0 bases, leaving 0 bases of the junction unmatched. This CDR3 contains 14 residues. The germline gives CDR1 MNHEY, CDR2 SVGAGI. Primed by a sample-barcoded 5' primer and a J-beta primer mix, a second PCR proceeded for 7 to 11 cycles. There were at least 2.5 million CDR3-containing paired-end reads obtained from each sample. TCRdb itself ran the 5' RACE reads through MiXCR, one entry per CDR3 protein. This table holds fewer than 2 million distinct CDR3 sequences, around 42% found once. This chain uses TRBV6-5 with TRBJ2-7; the match to TRBD2 covers 9 bases. The material sequenced was blood. This clonotype originated in a human donor in good health. CDR3 coding DNA: TGTGCCAGCAGTTACTCTAGCGGGGGCTACGAGCAGTACTTC. Amino acids: CASSYSSGGYEQYF.